The 2 T cell receptor beta chains below all came from one sample that was sequenced in a study of shared clonotypes between healthy human individuals (TCRdb year 2020). The library came from the immunoSEQ multiplex PCR assay. As stored in TCRdb, this immuneACCESS dataset retains in-frame rearrangements with V and J assigned. A fraction of the clones does not appear; measured against another copy, unresolved V genes explain less than half of the discrepancy, and the remainder lacks a known reason. Present in this sample are about 680,000 clones, roughly 94% of which were seen just once. The leading ten clones occupy 20% to 25% of the sample. CD8 naive samples consisted of CD45RO-negative cells that were positively selected for CCR7, yielding a CD45RA+CCR7+ population without TemRA cells. The material sequenced was naive CD8+ T cells sorted from blood. The sample's cell subset or site, from its label and the paper: CD45RA+CCR7+. Receptors originate from a man in his thirties or forties in good health.

The gene calls are TRBV6-6 and TRBJ2-1, with a weak D call TRBD2 (5 bases). The CDR3 sequence is 15 residues long. V was pared by 4 bases and J by 0 bases, with 10 bases between. Germline V lookup: CDR1 MNHNY, CDR2 SVGAGI (reference sequence). For the CDR3, the DNA is TGTGCCAGCAGTTGGGTAGCGACCTCCTACAATGAGCAGTTCTTC. It translates to CASSWVATSYNEQFF.

The chain carries TRBV10-3 and TRBJ2-1; 8 bases are a match to TRBD2. The CDR3 runs 16 residues. The germline V gene encodes CDR1 ENHRY and CDR2 SYGVKD. J gave up 0 bases and V 0 bases, and 1 base lay outside the gene matches. This chain's CDR3 is CAISESGLASYNEQFF. CDR3 nucleotide sequence: TGTGCCATCAGTGAGTCCGGACTAGCCTCCTACAATGAGCAGTTCTTC.